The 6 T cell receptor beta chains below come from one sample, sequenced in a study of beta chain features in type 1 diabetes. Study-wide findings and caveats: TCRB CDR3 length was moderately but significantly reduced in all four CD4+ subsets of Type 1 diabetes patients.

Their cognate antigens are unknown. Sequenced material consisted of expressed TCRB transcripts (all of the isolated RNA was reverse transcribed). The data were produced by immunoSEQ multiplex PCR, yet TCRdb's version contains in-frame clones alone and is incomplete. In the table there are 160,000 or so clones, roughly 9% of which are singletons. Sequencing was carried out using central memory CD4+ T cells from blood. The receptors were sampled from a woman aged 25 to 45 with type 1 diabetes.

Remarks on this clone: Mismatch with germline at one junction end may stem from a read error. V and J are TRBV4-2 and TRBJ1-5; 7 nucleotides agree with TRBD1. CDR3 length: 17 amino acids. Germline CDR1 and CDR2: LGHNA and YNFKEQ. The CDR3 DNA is TGTGCCAGCAGTCAAGATCCAGGTCAGGGGGGAAATCAGCCCCAGCATTTT. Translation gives CASSQDPGQGGNQPQHF.

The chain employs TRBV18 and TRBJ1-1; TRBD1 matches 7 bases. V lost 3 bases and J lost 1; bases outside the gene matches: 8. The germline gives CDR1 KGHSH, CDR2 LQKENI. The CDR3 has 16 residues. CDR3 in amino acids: CASSPLQGDQNTEAFF. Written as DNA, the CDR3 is TGTGCCAGCTCACCTCTTCAGGGGGACCAGAACACTGAAGCTTTCTTT.

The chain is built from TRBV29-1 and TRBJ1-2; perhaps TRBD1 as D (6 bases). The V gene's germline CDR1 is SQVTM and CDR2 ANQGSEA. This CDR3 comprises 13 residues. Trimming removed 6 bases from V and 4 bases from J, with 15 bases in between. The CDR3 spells CSVDQQGFYGYTF. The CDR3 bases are TGCAGCGTCGATCAGCAGGGGTTCTATGGCTACACCTTC.

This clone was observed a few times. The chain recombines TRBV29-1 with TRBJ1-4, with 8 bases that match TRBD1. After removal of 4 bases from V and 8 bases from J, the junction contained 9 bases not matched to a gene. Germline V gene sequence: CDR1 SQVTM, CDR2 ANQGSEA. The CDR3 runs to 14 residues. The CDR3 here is CSVGGQGLGEKLFF. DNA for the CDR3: TGCAGCGTTGGCGGACAGGGATTGGGGGAAAAACTGTTTTTT.

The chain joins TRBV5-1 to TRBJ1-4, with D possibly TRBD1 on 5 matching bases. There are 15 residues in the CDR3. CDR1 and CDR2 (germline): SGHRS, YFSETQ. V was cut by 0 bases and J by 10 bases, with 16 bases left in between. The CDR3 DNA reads TGCGCCAGCAGCTTGGGAGACTCGAGGGGAGGAAAACTGTTTTTT. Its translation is CASSLGDSRGGKLFF.

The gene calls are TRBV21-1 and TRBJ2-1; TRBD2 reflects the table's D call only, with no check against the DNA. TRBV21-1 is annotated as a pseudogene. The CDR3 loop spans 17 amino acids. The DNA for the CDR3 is TGTGCCAGCAGCAAAGAGGGGACTCGACCAGCCTACAATGAGCAGTTCTTC. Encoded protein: CASSKEGTRPAYNEQFF.